What follows are 8 T cell receptor beta chains derived from one specimen sequenced in a study of regulatory T cells in long-lasting Graves disease. This sample's time point: newly diagnosed GD, antithyroid drugs for less than 3 months. Preparation of the TCR library used RNA extracted from PBMCs. iRepertoire HTBI primers and Arm-PCR of CDR3 regions built TCR beta libraries. TCRdb ran MiXCR on the multiplex PCR reads and lists one entry per CDR3 protein. This sample yields roughly 400,000 distinct CDR3 sequences, of which around 15% are seen a single time; less than 30% belongs to the top ten. In addition, the sample was reused for a study of T cells in Graves' hyperthyroidism and ophthalmopathy.

The sequencing here drew on peripheral blood mononuclear cells (PBMCs), taken at new diagnosis, from a patient treated with antithyroid drugs. These TCRs come from a woman aged 18-29 years with Graves disease.

The J gene is TRBJ2-1, the V gene TRBV5-1; 12 positions agree with TRBD2. The CDR3 extends over 16 amino acids. The germline CDR1 and CDR2 sequences are SGHRS and YFSETQ. V lost 2 bases to trimming and J lost 7 bases; unmatched junction nucleotides: 7. In DNA form, the CDR3 reads TGCGCCAGCAGCTTCATACTAGCGGGAGGCTCAAATGAGCAGTTCTTC. This encodes CASSFILAGGSNEQFF.

The table lists this clonotype with many counts. The chain employs TRBV12-3 or TRBV12-4 and TRBJ2-1; 8 bases fit TRBD1. This CDR3 has 14 amino acids. Losses at the gene ends were 5 bases for V and 2 bases for J; bases not matched to a gene: 2. DNA for the CDR3: TGTGCCAGCAGTCCGGGACAGGCCTACAATGAGCAGTTCTTC. Translated: CASSPGQAYNEQFF.

The V and J genes are TRBV18 and TRBJ2-7, with 10 nucleotides matching TRBD1. After removal of 4 bases from V and 7 bases from J, the junction contained 7 bases not matched to a gene. Germline values: CDR1 KGHSH, CDR2 LQKENI. This CDR3 has 14 amino acids. This CDR3 is CASSQNLGQGEQYF. DNA of the CDR3: TGTGCCAGCTCACAAAATCTGGGACAGGGGGAGCAGTACTTC.

This clonotype was observed at least ten times. The chain has TRBV3-1 and TRBJ2-1; perhaps TRBD2 as D (5 bases). This CDR3 has 13 residues. Germline V gene data show CDR1 as LGHDT and CDR2 as YNNKEL (reference sequence). Trimming pared 2 bases from V and 6 bases from J, leaving 8 bases between. The CDR3 protein is CASSQLTSNEQFF. The CDR3 bases are TGTGCCAGCAGCCAACTCACTAGCAATGAGCAGTTCTTC.

This clonotype showed up just a few times. The CDR3 region is CASHNRHRESLYNEQFF. The DNA for the CDR3 is TGTGCCAGTCACAACCGACACAGGGAAAGTCTGTACAATGAGCAGTTCTTC. The rearrangement uses TRBV19 and TRBJ2-1, with D maybe TRBD1 (6 bases). The CDR3 has 17 residues. The germline V gene has CDR1 LNHDA and CDR2 SQIVND (reference sequence). V was pared by 8 bases and J by 4 bases, with 24 bases between.

The gene calls are TRBV19 and TRBJ2-7; no clear D. The ends were cut back, 3 bases at V and 5 bases at J, with 14 bases in the middle. Germline-derived CDR1 and CDR2 are LNHDA and SQIVND (reference sequence). The CDR3 totals 14 residues. The CDR3 sequence: CASSMTMGYHEQYF. In DNA form, the CDR3 reads TGTGCCAGTAGTATGACGATGGGGTATCACGAGCAGTACTTC.

This clonotype was recorded a few times. The chain links TRBV20-1 to TRBJ2-2; D call uncertain. V lost 0 bases, J lost 1 base, and 18 bases lay in between. This CDR3 comprises 18 residues. Germline CDR1 and CDR2: DFQATT and SNEGSKA (reference sequence). The chain's CDR3 is CSARDPDLSHENTGELFF. The DNA of the CDR3 is TGCAGTGCTAGAGATCCCGACTTGAGCCACGAGAACACCGGGGAGCTGTTTTTT.

The CDR3 is CASSSRQGAGDTQYF. The CDR3 DNA sequence: TGTGCCAGCAGTTCCCGACAGGGAGCAGGAGATACGCAGTATTTT. V and J are TRBV6-5 and TRBJ2-3; TRBD1 agrees at 7 bases. With 4 bases clipped from V and 5 bases from J, the junction kept 9 bases outside the gene matches. The CDR3 runs to 15 residues. Germline lookup yields CDR1 MNHEY and CDR2 SVGAGI.